A single sample gave rise to the 9 T cell receptor beta chains below, sequenced in a study of shared clonotypes between healthy human individuals. Method: immunoSEQ multiplex PCR; TCRdb's copy keeps in-frame clones and lacks some. Of around 2.5 million clones listed, more than 85% were seen once; the top ten hold around 0.4%. Material for sequencing was naive CD4+ T cells from PBMCs. As for subset: CD45RA+ positively selected. The receptors derive from a man between 18 and 29 years old in good health. Some clones in this sample may be carry-over from other donors' samples.

In its sample, this clone was seen a few times. The chain links TRBV19 to TRBJ1-1; D is unclear. V lost 7 bases and J lost 1, with 19 bases in between. CDR1 and CDR2 from the germline V gene are LNHDA and SQIVND (reference sequence). The CDR3 totals 16 residues. The CDR3, as DNA: TGTGCCAGTACCCCCGAAAGGGCTTGGGGGAACACTGAAGCTTTCTTT. Protein product: CASTPERAWGNTEAFF.

The chain combines TRBV4-1 with TRBJ2-1; D ambiguous. Looked up from germline, CDR1 is MGHRA and CDR2 is YSYEKL. The CDR3 covers 16 residues. The V end lost 0 bases, the J end lost 1 base, and 10 bases lay between the germline ends. CDR3 region: CASSQDPNASYNEQFF. In DNA form, the CDR3 reads TGCGCCAGCAGCCAAGATCCGAACGCGTCCTACAATGAGCAGTTCTTC.

This clone was seen just once. The chain has TRBV11-3 and TRBJ1-1; D may be TRBD1 (5 bases). V lost 1 base and J lost 8, with 8 bases in between. This CDR3 spans 12 amino acids. The germline CDR1 and CDR2 sequences are SGHNT and YENEEA. The CDR3 spells CASSLGSGEAFF. The CDR3 DNA reads as TGTGCCAGCAGCTTAGGGTCAGGGGAAGCTTTCTTT.

The chain is built from TRBV5-1 and TRBJ1-3; no reliable D call. CDR1 and CDR2 (germline): SGHRS, YFSETQ. This CDR3 has 14 residues. Trimming cost V 3 bases and J 5 bases, with 12 bases left between them. CDR3 protein: CASSSGSSRNTIYF. The CDR3 DNA sequence: TGCGCCAGCAGCTCGGGATCTTCGAGAAACACCATATATTTT.

This chain uses TRBV4-1 with TRBJ2-5, with 10 nucleotides matching TRBD2. The last part of the DNA fits TRBJ2-7 better; the J call may be wrong. The CDR3 covers 14 residues. CDR1 and CDR2 (germline): MGHRA, YSYEKL. CDR3 coding DNA: TGCGCCAGCAGCCAAGCTAGCGGGAGCTACGAGCAGTACTTC. Amino acids: CASSQASGSYEQYF.

A remark on this clone: This sample includes further DNA sequences coding for the same CDR3. The gene calls are TRBV7-3 and TRBJ1-3; D is undetermined. CDR3 size: 13 residues. Between the trimmed V and J ends, which lost 2 bases and 2 bases, there was a span of 4 bases. In germline, CDR1 is SGHTA, CDR2 FQGTGA. The CDR3 region is CASSLSAGNTIYF. In nucleotides, the CDR3 is TGTGCCAGCAGCTTATCCGCTGGAAACACCATATATTTT.

This clone was detected only a few times. The chain recombines TRBV7-9 with TRBJ2-7; D remains unclear. The CDR3 has 12 amino acids. V was shortened by 5 bases and J by 7 bases, with 12 bases between the two germline ends. Germline assignment: CDR1 SEHNR and CDR2 FQNEAQ (reference sequence). The CDR3 bases are TGTGCCAGCAGCCCCCAGACGACTGAGCAGTACTTC. Its protein is CASSPQTTEQYF.

This chain links TRBV10-2 with TRBJ2-1; the D gene is possibly TRBD1 (5 bases). The CDR3 covers 13 residues. Germline assignment: CDR1 WSHSY and CDR2 SAAADI. The V end lost 6 bases, the J end lost 9 bases, and 15 bases lay between the germline ends. DNA for the CDR3: TGCGCCAGCAGCCCGGCCTTAAGGGGTGAGCAGTTCTTC. It translates to CASSPALRGEQFF.

The J gene is TRBJ1-2, the V gene TRBV7-9; maybe TRBD1 (6 bases). From germline, CDR1 is SEHNR and CDR2 FQNEAQ (reference sequence). The CDR3 has 15 amino acids. V lost 5 bases, J lost 5 bases, and 18 bases lay in between. CDR3 DNA: TGTGCCAGCAGCATAGGGGGGGCAGTTAGGTATGGCTACACCTTC. This encodes CASSIGGAVRYGYTF.